This T cell receptor (beta chain) was retrieved from a study of regulatory and conventional T cells in RAG deficiency. Clones were sequenced by immunoSEQ multiplex PCR, and TCRdb holds only the in-frame ones, with some missing. The sample has 45,000 or so clones, around 89% seen once. The CDR3 is 12 amino acids. Germline V lookup: CDR1 KGHSH, CDR2 LQKENI. Between the trimmed V and J ends, which lost 3 bases and 4 bases, there was a span of 6 bases. Blood CD4+ CD25-low CD127-high conventional T cells supplied the genomic DNA template. These data also featured in a second study, about regulatory T cells. That work contributes: The primer mix had 52 TRBV and 13 TRBJ primers.

The J gene is TRBJ2-5, the V gene TRBV18, with D hard to call. Source material: CD4+ effector T cells sorted from blood. This sequence was found in a human donor in good health. CDR3 nucleotides: TGTGCCAGCTCACCTAACAGAGAGACCCAGTACTTC. Its translation: CASSPNRETQYF.